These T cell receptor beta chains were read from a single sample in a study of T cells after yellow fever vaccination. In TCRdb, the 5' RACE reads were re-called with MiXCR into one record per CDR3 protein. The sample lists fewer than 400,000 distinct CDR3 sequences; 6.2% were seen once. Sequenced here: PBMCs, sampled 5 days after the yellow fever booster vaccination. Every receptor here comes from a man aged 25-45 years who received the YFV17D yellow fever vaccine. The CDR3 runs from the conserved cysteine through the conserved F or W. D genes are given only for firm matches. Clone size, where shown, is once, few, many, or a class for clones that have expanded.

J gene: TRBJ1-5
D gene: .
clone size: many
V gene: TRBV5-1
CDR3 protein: CASRARTQVDMYGNQPQHF
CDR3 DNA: TGCGCCAGCAGAGCTCGGACACAAGTGGACATGTATGGCAATCAGCCCCAGCATTTT

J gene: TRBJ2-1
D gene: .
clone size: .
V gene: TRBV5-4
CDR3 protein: CASSLEGRGTYNEQFF
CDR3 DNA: TGTGCCAGCAGCTTGGAGGGAAGGGGAACCTACAATGAGCAGTTCTTC

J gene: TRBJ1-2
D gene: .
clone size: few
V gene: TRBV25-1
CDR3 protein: CASSDTKTVYGYTF
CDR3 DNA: TGTGCCAGCAGTGACACCAAGACAGTCTATGGCTACACCTTC

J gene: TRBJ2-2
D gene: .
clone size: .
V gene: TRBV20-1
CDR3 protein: CSARDSTGWSGELFF
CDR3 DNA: TGCAGTGCTAGAGATAGCACAGGGTGGTCCGGGGAGCTGTTTTTT

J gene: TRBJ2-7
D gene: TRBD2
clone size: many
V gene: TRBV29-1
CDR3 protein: CSARLAGGSEQYF
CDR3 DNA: TGCAGCGCTCGACTAGCGGGAGGAAGTGAGCAGTACTTC

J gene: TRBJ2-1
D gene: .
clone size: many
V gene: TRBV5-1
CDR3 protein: CASSGSPDPDNEQFF
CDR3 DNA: TGCGCCAGCAGCGGCTCTCCGGACCCGGACAATGAGCAGTTCTTC

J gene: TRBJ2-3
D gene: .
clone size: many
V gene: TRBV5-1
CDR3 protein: CASSSGLDTDTQYF
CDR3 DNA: TGCGCCAGCAGCTCGGGACTTGACACAGATACGCAGTATTTT

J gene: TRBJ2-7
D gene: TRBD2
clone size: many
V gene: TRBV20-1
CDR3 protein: CSALGGWFYEQYF
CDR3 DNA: TGCAGTGCCCTGGGGGGGTGGTTCTACGAGCAGTACTTC

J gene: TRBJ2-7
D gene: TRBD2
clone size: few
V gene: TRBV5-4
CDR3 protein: CASSLKREGRSQFSSF
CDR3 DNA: TGTGCCAGCAGCTTGAAGAGGGAGGGCCGAAGTCAGTTTTCGTCCTTC

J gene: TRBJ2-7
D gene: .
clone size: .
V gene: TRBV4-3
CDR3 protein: CASSLQTGAYEQYF
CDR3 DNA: TGCGCCAGCAGCCTACAGACGGGAGCCTACGAGCAGTACTTC

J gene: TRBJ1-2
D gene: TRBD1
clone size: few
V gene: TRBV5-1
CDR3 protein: CASSFTGGRGYTF
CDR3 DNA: TGCGCCAGCAGCTTTACAGGGGGTAGAGGCTACACCTTC

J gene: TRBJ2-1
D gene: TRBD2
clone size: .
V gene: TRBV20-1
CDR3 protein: CSAGGLAAYNEQFF
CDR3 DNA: TGCAGTGCTGGGGGACTAGCGGCGTACAATGAGCAGTTCTTC

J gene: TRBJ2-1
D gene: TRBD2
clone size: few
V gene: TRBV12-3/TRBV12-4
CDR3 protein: CASGHSGVGNEQFF
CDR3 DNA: TGTGCCAGCGGTCATAGCGGGGTTGGGAATGAGCAGTTCTTC

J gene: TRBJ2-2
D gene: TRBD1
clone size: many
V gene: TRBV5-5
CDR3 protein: CASSLEAGGRELFF
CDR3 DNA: TGTGCCAGCAGCTTGGAGGCAGGGGGAAGGGAGCTGTTTTTT

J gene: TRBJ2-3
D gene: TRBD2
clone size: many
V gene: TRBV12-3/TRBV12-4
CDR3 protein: CASRLAGYVDTQYF
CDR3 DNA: TGTGCCAGCAGGCTAGCGGGATATGTAGATACGCAGTATTTT

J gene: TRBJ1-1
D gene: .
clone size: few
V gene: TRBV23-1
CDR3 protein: CASSPVPGTPKAVNTEAFF
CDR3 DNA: TGCGCCAGCAGTCCAGTACCCGGGACACCCAAGGCGGTGAACACTGAAGCTTTCTTT

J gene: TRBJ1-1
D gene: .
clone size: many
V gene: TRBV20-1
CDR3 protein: CSARDEGRRYTEAFF
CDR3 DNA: TGCAGTGCTAGAGATGAGGGCCGGCGGTACACTGAAGCTTTCTTT

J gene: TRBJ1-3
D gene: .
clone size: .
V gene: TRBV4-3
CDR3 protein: CASSQPSGRGNTIYF
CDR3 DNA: TGCGCCAGCAGCCAACCCTCAGGTCGTGGAAACACCATATATTTT

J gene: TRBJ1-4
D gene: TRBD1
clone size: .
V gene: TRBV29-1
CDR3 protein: CSATGENEKLFF
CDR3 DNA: TGCAGTGCGACAGGGGAGAATGAAAAACTGTTTTTT

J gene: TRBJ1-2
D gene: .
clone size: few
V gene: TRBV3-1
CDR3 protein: CASSQADGGSGYTF
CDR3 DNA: TGTGCCAGCAGCCAAGCCGATGGCGGCAGTGGCTACACCTTC

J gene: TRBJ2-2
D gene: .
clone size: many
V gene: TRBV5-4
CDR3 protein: CASSLGTSGLNTGELFF
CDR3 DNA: TGTGCCAGCAGCTTGGGGACGAGCGGCCTGAACACCGGGGAGCTGTTTTTT

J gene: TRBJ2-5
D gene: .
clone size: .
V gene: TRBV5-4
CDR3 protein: CASSLYFQETQYF
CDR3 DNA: TGTGCCAGCAGCTTGTACTTCCAAGAGACCCAGTACTTC

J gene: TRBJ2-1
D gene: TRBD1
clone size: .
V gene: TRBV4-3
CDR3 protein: CASSQGRTGPGEQFF
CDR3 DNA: TGCGCCAGCAGCCAAGGACGGACAGGCCCCGGTGAGCAGTTCTTC

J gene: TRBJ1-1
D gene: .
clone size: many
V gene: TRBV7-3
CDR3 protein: CASSLSLGGHAFF
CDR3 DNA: TGTGCCAGCAGCTTAAGCTTAGGTGGACATGCTTTCTTT